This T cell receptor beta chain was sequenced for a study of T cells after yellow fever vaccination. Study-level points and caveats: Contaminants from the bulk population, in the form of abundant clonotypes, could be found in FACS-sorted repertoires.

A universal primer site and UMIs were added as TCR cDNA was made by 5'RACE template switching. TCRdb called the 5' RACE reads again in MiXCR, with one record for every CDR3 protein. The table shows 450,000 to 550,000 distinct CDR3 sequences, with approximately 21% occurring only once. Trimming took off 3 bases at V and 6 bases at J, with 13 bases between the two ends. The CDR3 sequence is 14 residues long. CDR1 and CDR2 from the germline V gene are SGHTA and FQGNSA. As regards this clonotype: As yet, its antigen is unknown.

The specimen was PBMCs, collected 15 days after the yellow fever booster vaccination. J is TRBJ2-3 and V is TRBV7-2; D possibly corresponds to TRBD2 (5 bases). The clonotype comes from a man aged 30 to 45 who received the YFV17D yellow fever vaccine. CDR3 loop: CASSFTGMKDTQYF. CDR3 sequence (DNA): TGTGCCAGCAGCTTTACCGGGATGAAGGATACGCAGTATTTT.